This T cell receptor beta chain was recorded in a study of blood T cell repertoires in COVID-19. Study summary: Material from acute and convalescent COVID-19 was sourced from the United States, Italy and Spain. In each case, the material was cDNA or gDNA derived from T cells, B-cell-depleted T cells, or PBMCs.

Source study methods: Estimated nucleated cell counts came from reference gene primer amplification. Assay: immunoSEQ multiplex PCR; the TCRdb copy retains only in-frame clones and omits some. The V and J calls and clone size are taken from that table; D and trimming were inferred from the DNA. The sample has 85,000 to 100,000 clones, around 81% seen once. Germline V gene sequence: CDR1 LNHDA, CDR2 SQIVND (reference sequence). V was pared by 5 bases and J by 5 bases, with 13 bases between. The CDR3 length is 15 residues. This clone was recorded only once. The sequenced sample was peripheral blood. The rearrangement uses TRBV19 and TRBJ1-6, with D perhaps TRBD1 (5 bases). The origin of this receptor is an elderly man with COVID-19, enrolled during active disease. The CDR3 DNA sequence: TGTGCCAGTAGTTACCGACAGCTCGATAATTCACCCCTCCACTTT. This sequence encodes CASSYRQLDNSPLHF.